This entry features one TCR beta chain sequence. The CDR3 extends over 17 amino acids. V dropped 7 bases and J dropped 1; count of bases not matched to a gene: 13. Unique molecular identifiers were incorporated into the prepared TCRbeta library. TCRdb reprocessed the PCR reads with MiXCR, giving one entry per CDR3 protein. The sample shows about 370,000 distinct CDR3 sequences, around 21% of them seen only once. This entry comes from a study of T-cell reconstitution after alpha-beta-depleted transplantation in children. V is TRBV12-3 or TRBV12-4 and J is TRBJ2-1; TRBD2 matches 7 bases. The source was PBMCs from the stem cell graft donor, collected from the stem cell graft. The TCR sequence derives from a human donor who donated a stem cell graft to a child with acute myeloid leukemia. CDR3 residues: CASTLSAGVKSYNEQFF. DNA for the CDR3: TGTGCCAGCACCCTCTCGGCGGGAGTAAAATCCTACAATGAGCAGTTCTTC.